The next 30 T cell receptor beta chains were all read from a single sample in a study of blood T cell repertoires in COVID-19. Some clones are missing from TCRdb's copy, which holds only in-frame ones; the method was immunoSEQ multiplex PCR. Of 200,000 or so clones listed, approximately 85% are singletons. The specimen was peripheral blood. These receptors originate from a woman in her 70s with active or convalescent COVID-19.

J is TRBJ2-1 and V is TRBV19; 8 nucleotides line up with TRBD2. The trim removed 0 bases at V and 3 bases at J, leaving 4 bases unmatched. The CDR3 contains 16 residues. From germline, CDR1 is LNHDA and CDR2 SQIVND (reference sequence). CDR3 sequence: CASSIDPLAGYNEQFF. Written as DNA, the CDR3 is TGTGCCAGTAGTATAGATCCTCTAGCGGGCTACAATGAGCAGTTCTTC.

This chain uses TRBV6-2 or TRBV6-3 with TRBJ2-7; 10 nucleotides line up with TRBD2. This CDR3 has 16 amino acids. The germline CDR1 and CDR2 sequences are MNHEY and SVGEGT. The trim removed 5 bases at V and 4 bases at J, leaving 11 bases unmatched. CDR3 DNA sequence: TGTGCCAGCAGTACCCCGAAGACTAGCGGGCCGTACGAGCAGTACTTC. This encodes CASSTPKTSGPYEQYF.

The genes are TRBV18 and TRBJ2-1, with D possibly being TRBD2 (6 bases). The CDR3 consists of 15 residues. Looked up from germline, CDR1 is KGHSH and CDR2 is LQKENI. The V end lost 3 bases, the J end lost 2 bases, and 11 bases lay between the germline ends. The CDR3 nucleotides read TGTGCCAGCTCACCGAGCGGGCCGACCTACAATGAGCAGTTCTTC. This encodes CASSPSGPTYNEQFF.

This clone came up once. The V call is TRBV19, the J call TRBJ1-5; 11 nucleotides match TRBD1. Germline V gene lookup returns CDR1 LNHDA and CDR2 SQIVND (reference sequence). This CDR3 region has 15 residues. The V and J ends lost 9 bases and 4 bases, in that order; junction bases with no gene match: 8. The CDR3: CASGTGGTTNQPQHF. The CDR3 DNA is TGTGCCAGCGGGACAGGGGGTACCACAAATCAGCCCCAGCATTTT.

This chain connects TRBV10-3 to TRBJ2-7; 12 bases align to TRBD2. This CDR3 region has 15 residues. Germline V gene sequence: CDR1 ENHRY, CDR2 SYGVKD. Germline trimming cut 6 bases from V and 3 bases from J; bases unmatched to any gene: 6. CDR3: CAIRETGLAGYEQYF. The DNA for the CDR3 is TGTGCCATCAGGGAGACGGGACTAGCGGGCTACGAGCAGTACTTC.

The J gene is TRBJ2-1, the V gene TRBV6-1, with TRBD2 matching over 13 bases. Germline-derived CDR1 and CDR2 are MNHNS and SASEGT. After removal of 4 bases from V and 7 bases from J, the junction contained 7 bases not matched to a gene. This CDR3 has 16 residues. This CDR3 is CASSGLAGGPANEQFF. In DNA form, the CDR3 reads TGTGCCAGCAGTGGACTAGCGGGAGGCCCTGCAAATGAGCAGTTCTTC.

This CDR3 is CASSQDLGYWGQLNTEAFF. As DNA, the CDR3 is TGTGCCAGCAGCCAAGATTTGGGTTATTGGGGACAGTTGAACACTGAAGCTTTCTTT. This chain joins TRBV4-2 and TRBJ1-1; 7 bases are shared with TRBD1. CDR3 length equals 19 residues. Germline V gene lookup returns CDR1 LGHNA and CDR2 YNFKEQ. V gave up 0 bases and J gave up 0 bases; unmatched junction bases: 13.

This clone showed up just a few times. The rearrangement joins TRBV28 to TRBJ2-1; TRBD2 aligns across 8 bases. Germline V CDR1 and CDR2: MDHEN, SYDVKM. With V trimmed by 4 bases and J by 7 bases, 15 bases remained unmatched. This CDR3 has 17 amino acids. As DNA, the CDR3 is TGTGCCAGCAGTTCCGGGACCTACGTCGGGGGGGGGAATGAGCAGTTCTTC. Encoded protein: CASSSGTYVGGGNEQFF.

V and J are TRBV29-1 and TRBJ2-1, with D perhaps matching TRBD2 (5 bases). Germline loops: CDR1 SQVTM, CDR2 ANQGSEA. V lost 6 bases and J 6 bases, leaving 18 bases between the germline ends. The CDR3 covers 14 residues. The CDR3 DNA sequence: TGCAGCGTCGAGGGTAGTCGGTTGGTCAATGAGCAGTTCTTC. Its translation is CSVEGSRLVNEQFF.

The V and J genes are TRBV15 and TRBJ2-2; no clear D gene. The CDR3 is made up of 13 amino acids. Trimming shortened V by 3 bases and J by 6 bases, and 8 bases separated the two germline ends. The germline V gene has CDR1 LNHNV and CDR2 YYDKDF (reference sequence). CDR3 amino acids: CATSRLSPGELFF. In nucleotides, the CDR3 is TGTGCCACCAGCAGGCTGAGCCCCGGGGAGCTGTTTTTT.

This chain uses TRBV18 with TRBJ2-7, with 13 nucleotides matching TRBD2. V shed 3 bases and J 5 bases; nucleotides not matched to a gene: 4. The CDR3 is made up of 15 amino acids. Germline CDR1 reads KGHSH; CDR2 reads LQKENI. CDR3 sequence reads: CASSPRTSGSNEQYF. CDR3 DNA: TGTGCCAGCTCACCGAGGACTAGCGGGAGTAACGAGCAGTACTTC.

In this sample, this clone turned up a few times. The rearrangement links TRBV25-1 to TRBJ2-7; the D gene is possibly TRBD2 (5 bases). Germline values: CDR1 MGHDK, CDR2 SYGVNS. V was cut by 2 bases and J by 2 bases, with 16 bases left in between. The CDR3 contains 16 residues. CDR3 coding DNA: TGTGCCAGCAGTGAAGGGAGAGGTAGCGCGACCTACGAGCAGTACTTC. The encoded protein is CASSEGRGSATYEQYF.

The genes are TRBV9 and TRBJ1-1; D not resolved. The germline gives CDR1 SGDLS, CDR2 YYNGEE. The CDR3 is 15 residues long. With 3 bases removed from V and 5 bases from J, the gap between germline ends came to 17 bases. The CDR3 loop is CASSALTGRATEAFF. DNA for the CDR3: TGTGCCAGCAGCGCCCTAACGGGGAGAGCAACTGAAGCTTTCTTT.

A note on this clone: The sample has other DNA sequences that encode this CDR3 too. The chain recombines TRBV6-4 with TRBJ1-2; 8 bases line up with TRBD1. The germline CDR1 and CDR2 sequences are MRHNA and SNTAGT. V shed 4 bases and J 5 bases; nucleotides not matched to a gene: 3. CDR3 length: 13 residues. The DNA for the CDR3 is TGTGCCAGCAGTGCCGACAGGGGTTATGGCTACACCTTC. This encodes CASSADRGYGYTF.

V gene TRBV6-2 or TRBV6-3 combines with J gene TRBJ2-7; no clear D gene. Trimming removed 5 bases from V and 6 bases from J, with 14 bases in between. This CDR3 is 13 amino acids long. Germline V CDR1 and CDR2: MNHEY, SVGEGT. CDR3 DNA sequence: TGTGCCAGCAGTCCGCCTAGTGTGGGCGAGCAGTACTTC. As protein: CASSPPSVGEQYF.

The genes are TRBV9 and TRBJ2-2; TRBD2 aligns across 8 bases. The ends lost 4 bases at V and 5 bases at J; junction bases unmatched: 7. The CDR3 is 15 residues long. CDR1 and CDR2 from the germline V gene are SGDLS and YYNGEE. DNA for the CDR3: TGTGCCAGCAGCCTCGCCGGGGGGGGAACCGGGGAGCTGTTTTTT. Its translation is CASSLAGGGTGELFF.

The CDR3 nucleotides are TGTGCCATCAGTGAGTTGGGTGGGCCGGGAGAGCAGTACTTC. The encoded protein is CAISELGGPGEQYF. The V and J genes are TRBV10-3 and TRBJ2-7; a weak D match, TRBD2 (5 bases). Deletions cut 1 base from V and 7 bases from J, with 14 bases between. CDR1 ENHRY and CDR2 SYGVKD come from the germline V gene. The CDR3 consists of 14 residues.

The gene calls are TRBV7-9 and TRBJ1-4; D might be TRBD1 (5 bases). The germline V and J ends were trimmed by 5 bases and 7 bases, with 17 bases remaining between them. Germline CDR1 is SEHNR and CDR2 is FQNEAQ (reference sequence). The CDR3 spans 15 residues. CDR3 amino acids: CASSPGGGEAEKLFF. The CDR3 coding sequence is TGTGCCAGCAGCCCCGGAGGAGGGGAGGCTGAAAAACTGTTTTTT.

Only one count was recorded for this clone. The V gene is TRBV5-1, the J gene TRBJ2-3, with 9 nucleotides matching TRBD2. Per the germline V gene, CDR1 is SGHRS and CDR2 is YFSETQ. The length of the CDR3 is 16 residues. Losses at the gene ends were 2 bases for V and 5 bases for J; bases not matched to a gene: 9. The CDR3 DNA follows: TGCGCCAGCAGCTTCGATAGCGGGAGTTCCATAGATACGCAGTATTTT. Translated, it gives CASSFDSGSSIDTQYF. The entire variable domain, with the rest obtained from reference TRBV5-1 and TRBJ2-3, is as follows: KAGVTQTPRYLIKTRGQQVTLSCSPISGHRSVSWYQQTPGQGLQFLFEYFSETQRNKGNFPGRFSGRQFSNSRSEMNVSTLELGDSALYLCASSFDSGSSIDTQYFGPGTRLTVL.

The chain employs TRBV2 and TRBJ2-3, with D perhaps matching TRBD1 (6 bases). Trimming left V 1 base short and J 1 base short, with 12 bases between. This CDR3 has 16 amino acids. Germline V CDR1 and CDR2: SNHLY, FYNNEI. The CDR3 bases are TGTGCCAGCAGTGAAGGTCCAACAGGGCGCACAGATACGCAGTATTTT. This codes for CASSEGPTGRTDTQYF. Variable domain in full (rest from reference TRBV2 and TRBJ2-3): EPEVTQTPSHQVTQMGQEVILRCVPISNHLYFYWYRQILGQKVEFLVSFYNNEISEKSEIFDDQFSVERPDGSNFTLKIRSTKLEDSAMYFCASSEGPTGRTDTQYFGPGTRLTVL.

The CDR3 protein is CASSPRGELYEQYF. In DNA form, the CDR3 reads TGCGCCAGCAGCCCCCGTGGAGAGCTCTACGAGCAGTACTTC. The rearrangement uses TRBV4-1 and TRBJ2-7; D unclear. The CDR3 runs 14 residues. Germline-derived CDR1 and CDR2 are MGHRA and YSYEKL. The germline V and J ends were trimmed by 4 bases and 3 bases, with 13 bases remaining between them.

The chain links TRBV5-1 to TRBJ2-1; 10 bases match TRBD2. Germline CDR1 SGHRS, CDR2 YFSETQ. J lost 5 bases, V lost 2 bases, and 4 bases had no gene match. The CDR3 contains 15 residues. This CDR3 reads CASSFLAGEDNEQFF. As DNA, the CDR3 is TGCGCCAGCAGCTTCCTAGCGGGAGAGGACAATGAGCAGTTCTTC.

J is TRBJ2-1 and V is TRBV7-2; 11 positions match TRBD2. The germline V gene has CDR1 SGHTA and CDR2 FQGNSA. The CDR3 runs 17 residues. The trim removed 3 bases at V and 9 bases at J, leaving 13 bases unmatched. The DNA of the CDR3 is TGTGCCAGCAGCTTGGACGGTTTAGCGGGAGGGCCGTTTGAGCAGTTCTTC. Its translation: CASSLDGLAGGPFEQFF.

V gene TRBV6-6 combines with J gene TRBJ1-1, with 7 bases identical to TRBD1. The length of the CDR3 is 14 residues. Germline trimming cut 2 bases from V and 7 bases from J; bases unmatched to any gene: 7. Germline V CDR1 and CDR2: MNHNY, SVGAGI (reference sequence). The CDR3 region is CASSYGAGGVEAFF. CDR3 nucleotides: TGTGCCAGCAGTTACGGTGCAGGGGGTGTTGAAGCTTTCTTT.

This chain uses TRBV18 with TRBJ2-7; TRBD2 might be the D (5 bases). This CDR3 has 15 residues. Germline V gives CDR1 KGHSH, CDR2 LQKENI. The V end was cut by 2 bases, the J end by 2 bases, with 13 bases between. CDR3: CASSPGLERTYEQYF. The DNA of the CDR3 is TGTGCCAGCTCACCAGGTTTGGAGCGGACCTACGAGCAGTACTTC.

CDR3 residues: CASSEARLYTEAFF. The CDR3 DNA sequence: TGTGCCAGCAGTGAAGCCAGGCTATACACTGAAGCTTTCTTT. The chain is built from TRBV2 and TRBJ1-1, with no clear D. The CDR3 totals 14 residues. CDR1 and CDR2 (germline): SNHLY, FYNNEI. V lost 0 bases, J lost 3 bases, and 8 bases lay in between. Using reference TRBV2 and TRBJ1-1 for the parts outside the CDR3, the full variable domain is EPEVTQTPSHQVTQMGQEVILRCVPISNHLYFYWYRQILGQKVEFLVSFYNNEISEKSEIFDDQFSVERPDGSNFTLKIRSTKLEDSAMYFCASSEARLYTEAFFGQGTRLTVV.

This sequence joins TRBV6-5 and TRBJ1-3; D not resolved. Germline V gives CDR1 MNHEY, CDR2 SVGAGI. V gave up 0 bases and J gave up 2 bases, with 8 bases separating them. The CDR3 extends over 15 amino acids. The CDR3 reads CASSYSGQPGNTIYF. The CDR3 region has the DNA TGTGCCAGCAGTTACTCTGGGCAGCCTGGAAACACCATATATTTT.

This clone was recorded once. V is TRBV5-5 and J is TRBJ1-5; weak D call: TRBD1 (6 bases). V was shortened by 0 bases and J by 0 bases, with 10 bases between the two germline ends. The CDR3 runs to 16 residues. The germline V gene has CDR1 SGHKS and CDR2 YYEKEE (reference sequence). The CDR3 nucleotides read TGTGCCAGCAGCTTGGGTGGGGGCTTTAGCAATCAGCCCCAGCATTTT. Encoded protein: CASSLGGGFSNQPQHF.

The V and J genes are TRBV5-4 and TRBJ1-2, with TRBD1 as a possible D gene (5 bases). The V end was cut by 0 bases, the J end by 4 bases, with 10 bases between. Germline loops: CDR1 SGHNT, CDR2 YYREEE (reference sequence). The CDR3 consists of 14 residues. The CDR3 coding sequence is TGTGCCAGCAGCTTGGGAGGACACCCCTATGGCTACACCTTC. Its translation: CASSLGGHPYGYTF.

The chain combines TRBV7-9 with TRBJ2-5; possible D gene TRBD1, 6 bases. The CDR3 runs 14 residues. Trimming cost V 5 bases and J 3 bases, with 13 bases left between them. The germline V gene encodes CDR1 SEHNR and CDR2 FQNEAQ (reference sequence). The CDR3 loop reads CASSPGAGEETQYF. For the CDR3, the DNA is TGTGCCAGCAGCCCCGGGGCAGGGGAAGAGACCCAGTACTTC.